A selection of T cell receptor beta chains follows, all from one sample in a study of blood T cell repertoires in COVID-19. Data came from immunoSEQ multiplex PCR; TCRdb stores just in-frame clones and leaves some out. This sample carries approximately 200,000 clones, about 80% of them seen once, and the ten largest clones take approximately 6.9%. Sequencing used peripheral blood. The origin of the receptors is a human donor with acute or convalescent COVID-19. The donor label of this sample is uncertain. Both conserved end residues are part of each CDR3. A D gene is named only where the DNA matches it firmly. A row's size may be missing; if present it is once, few, many or a size class.

CDR3 protein | CDR3 DNA | D gene | clone size | J gene | V gene
CASSAQATDTQYF | TGTGCCAGCAGTGCCCAGGCCACAGATACGCAGTATTTT | . | . | TRBJ2-3 | TRBV6-4
CASSQDLSMNGGKLFF | TGTGCCAGCAGCCAAGATCTGAGTATGAATGGCGGAAAACTGTTTTTT | . | once | TRBJ1-4 | TRBV4-2
CASSLALGTAYGYTF | TGTGCCAGCAGCTTAGCCCTCGGGACAGCCTATGGCTACACCTTC | TRBD1 | . | TRBJ1-2 | TRBV7-2
CASSLEGTGGRGYTF | TGTGCCAGCAGCTTGGAAGGGACAGGGGGCCGGGGCTACACCTTC | TRBD1 | . | TRBJ1-2 | TRBV5-8
CASTVGTNDNQPQHF | TGTGCCAGCACTGTGGGGACAAACGATAATCAGCCCCAGCATTTT | . | . | TRBJ1-5 | TRBV28
CASSTLRLAGPYEQYF | TGTGCCAGCAGTACCCTGCGACTAGCGGGTCCCTACGAGCAGTACTTC | TRBD2 | . | TRBJ2-7 | TRBV6-4
CASSLTGRTNTEAFF | TGCGCCAGCAGCTTAACAGGGCGGACGAACACTGAAGCTTTCTTT | . | . | TRBJ1-1 | TRBV5-1
CASSDRALGYTF | TGTGCCAGCAGTGACAGGGCGCTTGGCTACACCTTC | . | . | TRBJ1-2 | TRBV2
CASSVEGRGSYNEQFF | TGTGCCAGCAGCGTAGAAGGGAGGGGCTCCTACAATGAGCAGTTCTTC | TRBD2 | . | TRBJ2-1 | TRBV9
CASSPGQNQPQHF | TGTGCCAGCAGCCCGGGACAGAATCAGCCCCAGCATTTT | TRBD1 | . | TRBJ1-5 | TRBV11-2
CASRGLAGGIDTNEQFF | TGTGCCAGCAGGGGACTAGCGGGAGGAATAGATACGAATGAGCAGTTCTTC | TRBD2 | few | TRBJ2-1 | TRBV28
CASSSSSGRPFF | TGTGCCAGCAGTTCCTCTAGCGGGAGGCCGTTCTTC | TRBD2 | . | TRBJ2-1 | TRBV6-2/TRBV6-3
CASRAGVAKNIQYF | TGCGCCAGCAGGGCAGGGGTAGCCAAAAACATTCAGTACTTC | . | . | TRBJ2-4 | TRBV10-1
CASSKQGRSPLHF | TGTGCCAGCAGTAAACAGGGGAGATCACCCCTCCACTTT | TRBD1 | . | TRBJ1-6 | TRBV12-3/TRBV12-4
CASSELEGTEEKLFF | TGTGCCAGCAGTGAACTAGAAGGGACAGAAGAAAAACTGTTTTTT | TRBD1 | . | TRBJ1-4 | TRBV2
CSVQALANTGELFF | TGCAGCGTTCAGGCGCTCGCGAACACCGGGGAGCTGTTTTTT | . | . | TRBJ2-2 | TRBV29-1
CASSPGGATGTQYF | TGTGCCAGCTCACCGGGGGGAGCGACCGGGACCCAGTACTTC | . | . | TRBJ2-5 | TRBV18